The sequence of this T cell receptor beta chain was determined in a study of cytomegalovirus exposure and HLA in healthy donors. General observations from the study: Later work found most CMV-associated TCR beta chains apparently HLA-restricted. In a later analysis, TCR beta V- and J-gene trimming showed a link to a missense DCLRE1C variant.

This clone came up once. As yet, its antigen is unknown. The PCR was carried out with 60 Vbeta primers and 13 Jbeta primers. Sequencing used immunoSEQ multiplex PCR; TCRdb keeps in-frame clones, though not all of them. The data show some 120,000 clones, with more than 80% seen just once and about 2.6% held by the top ten. Input material: PBMCs. This receptor was obtained from a man aged 25-45 years in good health and CMV-seronegative.

The CDR3 sequence is CASNVGLAGNIQYF. CDR3 nucleotides: TGTGCCAGTAATGTGGGACTAGCTGGAAACATTCAGTACTTC. The chain joins TRBV19 to TRBJ2-4, with 9 bases lining up with TRBD2. Germline V gives CDR1 LNHDA, CDR2 SQIVND (reference sequence). J gave up 6 bases and V 7 bases, and 7 bases lay outside the gene matches. This CDR3 has 14 residues.